This record looks at one T cell receptor beta chain sequence and its context. Its antigen is not identified. Germline assignment: CDR1 SEHNR and CDR2 FQNEAQ (reference sequence). Trimming took 1 base from V and 1 from J, leaving 13 bases between them. The CDR3 runs 16 residues. The PCR used 60 Vbeta and 13 Jbeta primers. The method was immunoSEQ multiplex PCR; TCRdb's version includes in-frame clones alone and lacks a portion of them. The sample includes roughly 190,000 clones, about four fifths of them seen just once. The record originates from a study of cytomegalovirus exposure and HLA in healthy donors. Study outcomes and limitations: The study carried out a later analysis of TCR beta sequences. It associated 15,000 to 20,000 of them with specific HLA alleles at a false discovery rate of 0.05. The study designated about 180 TCR beta chains cytomegalovirus-associated. A previous analysis found most TCR beta V segments productive roughly 87% or roughly 30% of the time. Later analysis showed TCR association rates varying by HLA locus, highest for DRB1 and lowest for HLA-C.

This sequence originates from a man between 18 and 29 years old in good health and CMV-seronegative. The J gene is TRBJ2-5, the V gene TRBV7-9, with D unresolved. Sample: PBMCs. The CDR3 loop is CASSLEPVLAQETQYF. The CDR3 DNA reads TGTGCCAGCAGCTTAGAACCTGTACTCGCCCAAGAGACCCAGTACTTC.